Presented here are 21 T cell receptor beta chains from one specimen sequenced in a study of beta chain features in type 1 diabetes. Since all of the isolated RNA was reverse transcribed, expressed TCRB transcripts were what got sequenced. Clones were read by immunoSEQ multiplex PCR, and TCRdb kept only the in-frame ones, dropping some. Of hundreds of thousands of clones detected, roughly a tenth appear once; the ten largest clones hold around 0.017%. The study, taken as a whole, reports: Moderately but significantly shorter TCRB CDR3s were found in Type 1 diabetes patients in all four CD4+ subsets.

Antigens of these TCRs are unknown. The sequenced sample consisted of naive CD4+ T cells from blood. The receptors originated from a man aged 25 to 40 with type 1 diabetes.

The J gene is TRBJ2-6, the V gene TRBV18; unclear D gene. Germline CDR1 KGHSH, CDR2 LQKENI. The CDR3 is 15 amino acids. V was shortened by 1 base and J by 1 base, with 5 bases between the two germline ends. The CDR3 is CASSPRESGANVLTF. In DNA, the CDR3 is TGTGCCAGCTCACCACGAGAGTCTGGGGCCAACGTCCTGACTTTC.

This chain connects TRBV9 to TRBJ1-3, with TRBD1 matching 8 bases. The CDR3 runs to 16 residues. The germline CDR1 and CDR2 sequences are SGDLS and YYNGEE. V lost 0 bases and J lost 4; bases outside the gene matches: 6. CDR3: CASSVAQGATGNTIYF. The CDR3 nucleotides read TGTGCCAGCAGCGTAGCTCAGGGGGCGACCGGAAACACCATATATTTT.

In this sample, this clone turned up a few times. The genes are TRBV19 and TRBJ2-2, with 15 bases identical to TRBD2. The germline CDR1 and CDR2 sequences are LNHDA and SQIVND (reference sequence). After removal of 6 bases from V and 0 bases from J, the junction contained 5 bases not matched to a gene. This CDR3 has 18 residues. The CDR3 sequence: CASSGTSGGIANTGELFF. CDR3 sequence (DNA): TGTGCCAGTAGCGGGACTAGCGGGGGGATTGCGAACACCGGGGAGCTGTTTTTT.

This clone was detected only a few times. In DNA, the CDR3 is TGTGCCTGGAGTGTAGAGGTGGGCACTGAAGCTTTCTTT. It translates to CAWSVEVGTEAFF. The genes are TRBV30 and TRBJ1-1; the D is unclear. The CDR3 sequence is 13 residues long. From germline, CDR1 is GTSNPN and CDR2 SVGIG (reference sequence). With 0 bases removed from V and 4 bases from J, the gap between germline ends came to 9 bases.

This clone was observed a handful of times. This chain connects TRBV4-1 to TRBJ2-6; D perhaps matches TRBD1 (6 bases). The CDR3 is 16 residues long. Between the trimmed V and J ends, which lost 5 bases and 0 bases, there was a span of 11 bases. The germline gives CDR1 MGHRA, CDR2 YSYEKL. The CDR3 region is CASSADRSSGANVLTF. CDR3 bases: TGCGCCAGCAGCGCTGACAGGAGCTCTGGGGCCAACGTCCTGACTTTC.

This chain uses TRBV6-5 with TRBJ1-5; TRBD1 might be the D (6 bases). Germline V gene sequence: CDR1 MNHEY, CDR2 SVGAGI. The V end was cut by 0 bases, the J end by 3 bases, with 9 bases between. This CDR3 has 15 amino acids. The CDR3 DNA follows: TGTGCCAGCAGTTACTCGAACAGGGACAATCAGCCCCAGCATTTT. It yields the protein CASSYSNRDNQPQHF.

V gene TRBV11-2 combines with J gene TRBJ2-2, with TRBD1 matching 7 bases. The germline gives CDR1 SGHAT, CDR2 FQNNGV. V was clipped by 6 bases and J by 4 bases; unmatched bases: 5. There are 14 residues in the CDR3. The CDR3 region is CASRRGQGTGELFF. Here the CDR3 DNA reads TGTGCCAGCAGGAGGGGGCAGGGCACCGGGGAGCTGTTTTTT.

This clone occurred a few times. This rearrangement joins TRBV7-8 to TRBJ2-1, with 9 bases lining up with TRBD2. Germline CDR1 reads SGHVS; CDR2 reads FQNEAQ. V trimming: 6 bases; J trimming: 8 bases; junction bases outside the gene matches: 5. The CDR3 is 13 amino acids. CDR3 in DNA: TGTGCCAGCAGTTTTAGCGGGGGTGATGAGCAGTTCTTC. Encoded protein: CASSFSGGDEQFF.

The chain has TRBV7-3 and TRBJ2-3; TRBD2 matches 10 bases. Germline CDR1 and CDR2: SGHTA and FQGTGA. V trimming: 0 bases; J trimming: 3 bases; junction bases outside the gene matches: 15. This CDR3 contains 20 residues. CDR3 DNA sequence: TGTGCCAGCAGCTTAACGGGGTATCGGGTTAGCGGGGGGATTACAGATACGCAGTATTTT. Its translation: CASSLTGYRVSGGITDTQYF.

This clone was picked up a small number of times. This sequence joins TRBV28 and TRBJ2-7; the D gene is possibly TRBD1 (6 bases). This CDR3 is built from 13 residues. Per the germline V gene, CDR1 is MDHEN and CDR2 is SYDVKM. V was pared by 1 base and J by 4 bases, with 8 bases between. The CDR3 DNA sequence: TGTGCCAGCAGTTTATCGACAGGATACGAGCAGTACTTC. It encodes CASSLSTGYEQYF. Combining the CDR3 with reference TRBV28 and TRBJ2-7 gives the whole variable domain DVKVTQSSRYLVKRTGEKVFLECVQDMDHENMFWYRQDPGLGLRLIYFSYDVKMKEKGDIPEGYSVSREKKERFSLILESASTNQTSMYLCASSLSTGYEQYFGPGTRLTVT.

The gene calls are TRBV2 and TRBJ1-5, with D tentatively TRBD1 (5 bases). CDR3 length equals 13 residues. Germline V gene data show CDR1 as SNHLY and CDR2 as FYNNEI. Trimming stripped 9 bases from V and 0 bases from J, with 9 bases between. For the CDR3, the DNA is TGTGCCAGTAACAGGTTTAGCAATCAGCCCCAGCATTTT. Residues: CASNRFSNQPQHF. Complete variable domain (other parts from reference TRBV2 and TRBJ1-5): EPEVTQTPSHQVTQMGQEVILRCVPISNHLYFYWYRQILGQKVEFLVSFYNNEISEKSEIFDDQFSVERPDGSNFTLKIRSTKLEDSAMYFCASNRFSNQPQHFGDGTRLSIL.

This clone was recorded a few times. V usage is TRBV5-4 and J usage is TRBJ2-3, with TRBD2 matching over 12 bases. V gave up 2 bases and J gave up 3 bases; unmatched junction bases: 4. The CDR3 runs to 16 residues. Per the germline V gene, CDR1 is SGHNT and CDR2 is YYREEE (reference sequence). DNA of the CDR3: TGTGCCAGCAGCTTCAGGACTAGCGGGGCAACAGATACGCAGTATTTT. Residues: CASSFRTSGATDTQYF.

This chain uses TRBV13 with TRBJ2-7; D uncertain. CDR3 length equals 11 residues. V was clipped by 3 bases and J by 3 bases, with 3 bases between them. Germline-derived CDR1 and CDR2 are PRHDT and FYEKMQ (reference sequence). In DNA, the CDR3 is TGTGCCAGCAGCTTCAACTACGAGCAGTACTTC. Its protein product is CASSFNYEQYF.

The chain has TRBV28 and TRBJ2-4; D is unclear. Trimming cost V 6 bases and J 4 bases, with 13 bases left between them. Germline-derived CDR1 and CDR2 are MDHEN and SYDVKM. CDR3 size: 14 residues. The CDR3 DNA is TGTGCCAGCAGCCCGCAGGTTCCAAAAAACATTCAGTACTTC. As protein: CASSPQVPKNIQYF.

This clone was seen more than once but under ten times. The chain uses TRBV7-2 and TRBJ2-7; D perhaps matches TRBD1 (5 bases). CDR3 size: 15 residues. V lost 3 bases to trimming and J lost 0 bases, with 12 bases between them. Germline V gene data show CDR1 as SGHTA and CDR2 as FQGNSA. The CDR3 sequence is CASSFPTVNSYEQYF. The CDR3 bases are TGTGCCAGCAGCTTCCCGACAGTAAACTCCTACGAGCAGTACTTC.

This clone was seen only a few times. V and J are TRBV5-1 and TRBJ2-2; TRBD2 matches 8 bases. The CDR3 extends over 17 amino acids. Trimming removed 4 bases from V and 0 bases from J; junction bases left unmatched: 8. CDR1 is SGHRS, CDR2 YFSETQ, per germline. CDR3 residues: CASSPLSGGPNTGELFF. In nucleotides, the CDR3 is TGCGCCAGCAGCCCCCTGAGCGGGGGCCCGAACACCGGGGAGCTGTTTTTT.

The J gene is TRBJ2-7, the V gene TRBV15; TRBD1 matches at 7 bases. This CDR3 contains 15 residues. V was pared by 3 bases and J by 3 bases, with 8 bases of the junction left unmatched. Germline V lookup: CDR1 LNHNV, CDR2 YYDKDF (reference sequence). CDR3 coding DNA: TGTGCCACCAGCAGTCAGACAGGGATCAGCTACGAGCAGTACTTC. Its translation is CATSSQTGISYEQYF.

V usage is TRBV5-1 and J usage is TRBJ1-1; D is possibly TRBD1 (6 bases). Germline V lookup: CDR1 SGHRS, CDR2 YFSETQ. This CDR3 has 15 residues. V was trimmed by 3 bases and J by 1 base, leaving 13 bases between them. CDR3: CASSSTGTTNTEAFF. The CDR3 DNA follows: TGCGCCAGCAGCTCGACCGGGACAACGAACACTGAAGCTTTCTTT.

The rearrangement uses TRBV15 and TRBJ2-7, with 13 positions matching TRBD2. CDR3 length equals 15 residues. J lost 4 bases, V lost 4 bases, and 4 bases had no gene match. Germline lookup yields CDR1 LNHNV and CDR2 YYDKDF (reference sequence). This CDR3 is CATSTRTSGGYEQYF. The CDR3 DNA reads as TGTGCCACCAGCACCCGGACTAGCGGGGGTTACGAGCAGTACTTC.

The V and J genes are TRBV2 and TRBJ1-4; D may be TRBD1 (6 bases). The CDR3 is 15 amino acids. The V gene's germline CDR1 is SNHLY and CDR2 FYNNEI. Trimming removed 0 bases at V and 3 bases at J, with 8 bases between. CDR3 nucleotide sequence: TGTGCCAGCAGTGAAGCATCAGGGGCTAATGAAAAACTGTTTTTT. Protein sequence: CASSEASGANEKLFF.

The chain combines TRBV9 with TRBJ2-2, with D possibly matching TRBD1 (5 bases). This CDR3 region has 15 residues. V dropped 4 bases and J dropped 6 bases, with 16 bases sitting between them. The germline gives CDR1 SGDLS, CDR2 YYNGEE. CDR3 amino acids: CASSIQGTGAGELFF. As DNA, the CDR3 is TGTGCCAGCAGCATCCAGGGTACTGGGGCCGGGGAGCTGTTTTTT.